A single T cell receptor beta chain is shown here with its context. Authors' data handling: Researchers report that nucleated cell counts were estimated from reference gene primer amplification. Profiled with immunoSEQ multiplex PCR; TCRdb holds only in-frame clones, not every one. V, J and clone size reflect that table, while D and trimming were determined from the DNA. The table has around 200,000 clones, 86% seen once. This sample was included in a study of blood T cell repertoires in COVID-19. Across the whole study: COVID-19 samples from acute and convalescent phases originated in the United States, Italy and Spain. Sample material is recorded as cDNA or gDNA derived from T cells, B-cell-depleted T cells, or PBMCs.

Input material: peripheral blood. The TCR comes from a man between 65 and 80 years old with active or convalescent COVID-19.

This CDR3 reads CASSRVTGDVDEKLFF. As DNA, the CDR3 is TGTGCCAGCAGCCGAGTGACAGGGGACGTTGATGAAAAACTGTTTTTT. The rearrangement joins TRBV14 to TRBJ1-4; 8 positions agree with TRBD1. CDR1 SGHDN and CDR2 FVKESK come from the germline V gene. With V trimmed by 4 bases and J by 6 bases, 10 bases remained unmatched. This CDR3 is built from 16 residues.